A selection of T cell receptor beta chains follows, all from one sample in a study of T cells in Graves' hyperthyroidism and ophthalmopathy. Each CDR3 protein gets one entry after TCRdb re-called the multiplex PCR reads with MiXCR. The table includes hundreds of thousands of distinct CDR3 sequences, roughly 15% detected once. Sequencing was done on a sample of blood. These receptors all stem from a young man with Graves' ophthalmopathy. Both conserved end residues are part of each CDR3. The order of the fields is J gene, clone size, V gene, D gene, CDR3 protein, CDR3 DNA. D genes are given only for firm matches. Where a row states a size, it is once, few, many or the class of an expanded clone; other rows omit it.

>TRBJ1-6|NA|TRBV7-9|TRBD1
CASSLWDRVPSSPLHF
TGTGCCAGCAGCTTATGGGACAGGGTGCCGAGTTCACCCCTCCACTTT
>TRBJ1-4|few|TRBV2|NA
CASSLLGRNEKLFF
TGTGCCAGCAGCCTCCTAGGGCGTAATGAAAAACTGTTTTTT
>TRBJ2-7|NA|TRBV19|TRBD1
CASSEGQLIYEQYF
TGTGCCAGTAGTGAGGGACAGCTAATCTACGAGCAGTACTTC
>TRBJ2-1|many|TRBV3-1|NA
CASSQGPRGPYNEQFF
TGTGCCAGCAGCCAAGGCCCCCGGGGTCCCTACAATGAGCAGTTCTTC
>TRBJ2-1|many|TRBV11-3|TRBD1
CASKQTGLYNEQFF
TGTGCCAGCAAACAGACAGGGCTATACAATGAGCAGTTCTTC
>TRBJ1-2|NA|TRBV5-1|TRBD1
CASTLTGREDYGYTF
TGCGCCAGCACCCTGACAGGGAGAGAGGACTATGGCTACACCTTC
>TRBJ2-3|few|TRBV11-2|NA
CAISESRTDTQYF
TGTGCCATCAGTGAGTCACGCACAGATACGCAGTATTTT
>TRBJ2-5|few|TRBV24-1|NA
CATSDHRSQETQYF
TGTGCCACCAGTGACCACAGGAGTCAAGAGACCCAGTACTTC
>TRBJ2-6|NA|TRBV14|TRBD1
CASSQRYGTGASGANVLTF
TGTGCCAGCAGCCAGCGCTACGGGACAGGGGCTTCTGGGGCCAACGTCCTGACTTTC
>TRBJ1-4|NA|TRBV19|NA
CASSVRWGSEKLFF
TGTGCCAGTAGTGTCCGTTGGGGGTCTGAAAAACTGTTTTTT
>TRBJ1-4|many|TRBV6-1|NA
CASSEFLGKGEKLFF
TGTGCCAGCAGTGAATTTCTGGGGAAGGGTGAAAAACTGTTTTTT
>TRBJ2-7|many|TRBV15|TRBD2
CATSRARASGPQQYF
TGTGCCACCAGCAGAGCTAGGGCTAGCGGGCCTCAGCAGTACTTC
>TRBJ2-7|NA|TRBV4-1|NA
CASSQDSAYRLSEQYF
TGCGCCAGCAGCCAAGATTCGGCTTACAGGTTGAGCGAGCAGTACTTC
>TRBJ2-1|NA|TRBV6-1|TRBD2
CASIRDSGENNEQFF
TGTGCCAGCATTAGGGATAGCGGGGAAAACAATGAGCAGTTCTTC
>TRBJ1-6|NA|TRBV30|TRBD1
CALGQNLLHF
TGTGCTCTGGGACAGAACCTTCTCCACTTT
>TRBJ2-1|few|TRBV20-1|NA
CSVAGHSSYNEQFF
TGCAGTGTTGCGGGTCATAGCTCCTACAATGAGCAGTTCTTC
>TRBJ2-6|NA|TRBV24-1|NA
CATSDSGPGGANVLTF
TGTGCCACCAGTGATTCGGGTCCCGGCGGGGCCAACGTCCTGACTTTC
>TRBJ2-7|many|TRBV18|TRBD1
CASSSGQVIYEQYF
TGTGCCAGCTCATCAGGACAGGTCATCTACGAGCAGTACTTC
>TRBJ2-7|many|TRBV11-3|TRBD1
CASRGQAYEQYF
TGTGCCAGCAGGGGACAGGCGTACGAGCAGTACTTC
>TRBJ2-5|NA|TRBV2|TRBD1
CASEGAGEETQYF
TGTGCCAGTGAGGGGGCGGGTGAAGAGACCCAGTACTTC
>TRBJ2-3|few|TRBV7-3|NA
CASSHYETDTQYF
TGTGCCAGCAGCCATTACGAGACAGATACGCAGTATTTT
>TRBJ2-1|many|TRBV30|NA
CAWSVSYNEQFF
TGTGCCTGGAGTGTGAGTTACAATGAGCAGTTCTTC
>TRBJ2-3|many|TRBV30|NA
CAWSRFVAPEPDTQYF
TGTGCCTGGAGCAGGTTTGTGGCACCAGAACCAGATACGCAGTATTTT
>TRBJ2-7|many|TRBV11-2|NA
CASSPGPYEQYF
TGTGCCAGCAGCCCCGGCCCCTACGAGCAGTACTTC
>TRBJ2-5|NA|TRBV2|TRBD2
CASQVIGGAETQYF
TGTGCCAGCCAAGTGATCGGGGGGGCCGAGACCCAGTACTTC
>TRBJ1-6|many|TRBV3-1|NA
CASSRDFSPLHF
TGTGCCAGCAGCCGGGATTTTTCACCCCTCCACTTT
>TRBJ2-3|few|TRBV6-2/TRBV6-3|NA
CASSYSMGETDTQYF
TGTGCCAGCAGTTACTCGATGGGGGAGACAGATACGCAGTATTTT
>TRBJ2-7|NA|TRBV10-2|NA
CASSSPPSYEQYF
TGCGCCAGCAGTAGTCCGCCTTCCTACGAGCAGTACTTC
>TRBJ2-1|many|TRBV2|NA
CASRDGYNEQFF
TGTGCCAGCAGAGACGGATACAATGAGCAGTTCTTC
>TRBJ1-2|NA|TRBV29-1|NA
CSVDSNYGYTF
TGCAGCGTTGACAGCAACTATGGCTACACCTTC
>TRBJ2-1|many|TRBV2|TRBD1
CASQPGQDYNEQFF
TGTGCCAGTCAACCGGGACAGGACTACAATGAGCAGTTCTTC
>TRBJ2-2|few|TRBV20-1|NA
CSAKPAAGGELFF
TGCAGTGCTAAGCCGGCCGCTGGCGGGGAGCTGTTTTTT
>TRBJ2-7|many|TRBV28|TRBD2
CASKLAGGYYEQYF
TGTGCCAGCAAACTAGCGGGGGGGTATTACGAGCAGTACTTC
>TRBJ1-1|many|TRBV12-3/TRBV12-4|NA
CASSLQRGLSEAFF
TGTGCCAGCAGTTTACAGAGGGGATTATCTGAAGCTTTCTTT
>TRBJ1-4|once|TRBV24-1|NA
CATSDFQAGTQNEILFF
TGTGCCACCAGTGATTTCCAGGCCGGGACACAGAATGAAATACTGTTTTTT
>TRBJ1-1|many|TRBV2|NA
CAIADPAGNTEAFF
TGTGCCATCGCAGACCCGGCCGGGAACACTGAAGCTTTCTTT
>TRBJ1-5|many|TRBV6-1|NA
CASSGAGANQPQHF
TGTGCCAGCAGTGGGGCAGGGGCCAATCAGCCCCAGCATTTT
>TRBJ1-3|many|TRBV11-1|NA
CASTYSPETGNTIYF
TGTGCCAGCACCTACAGTCCAGAGACTGGAAACACCATATATTTT
>TRBJ1-2|many|TRBV3-1|NA
CASSPTRTYGYTF
TGTGCCAGCAGCCCGACAAGGACCTATGGCTACACCTTC
>TRBJ2-3|many|TRBV6-1|NA
CASIGLGTDTQYF
TGTGCCAGCATCGGACTCGGCACAGATACGCAGTATTTT
>TRBJ1-6|many|TRBV24-1|NA
CATSDLVTENSPLHF
TGTGCCACCAGTGATTTGGTGACAGAAAATTCACCCCTCCACTTT
>TRBJ1-2|NA|TRBV30|NA
CAWDLRGNGYTF
TGTGCCTGGGATCTTCGGGGTAATGGCTACACCTTC
>TRBJ2-7|many|TRBV5-1|NA
CASSFEGTYEQYF
TGCGCCAGCAGCTTTGAAGGGACCTACGAGCAGTACTTC
>TRBJ2-7|few|TRBV28|TRBD1
CASRRRQGGFYEQYF
TGTGCCAGCCGACGAAGACAGGGGGGGTTTTACGAGCAGTACTTC
>TRBJ1-4|many|TRBV6-1|TRBD1
CASSSYGQGDEKLFF
TGTGCCAGCAGTAGCTACGGACAGGGAGATGAAAAACTGTTTTTT
>TRBJ2-7|NA|TRBV5-5|TRBD2
CASSDGLAGGREQYF
TGCGCCAGCAGCGACGGGCTAGCGGGGGGACGGGAGCAGTACTTC
>TRBJ1-1|few|TRBV5-1|NA
CASSLALTALNTEAFF
TGCGCCAGCAGCTTGGCCCTGACAGCCTTGAACACTGAAGCTTTCTTT
>TRBJ2-3|many|TRBV28|NA
CASSFLDGATQYF
TGTGCCAGCAGTTTCCTGGACGGTGCTACGCAGTATTTT
>TRBJ1-2|NA|TRBV20-1|NA
CSAAPGSSYGYTF
TGCAGTGCTGCTCCAGGGAGTAGCTATGGCTACACCTTC
>TRBJ2-7|few|TRBV6-1|NA
CASSPPDYPLREQYF
TGTGCCAGCAGTCCGCCGGACTACCCTCTACGCGAGCAGTACTTC